This TCR beta chain was captured in a study of blood T cell repertoires in COVID-19. The method was immunoSEQ multiplex PCR; TCRdb's version includes in-frame clones alone and lacks a portion of them. The table lists about 280,000 clones, approximately 83% of them singletons, with 2.1% in the top ten. CDR1 and CDR2 from the germline V gene are MNHEY and SMNVEV (reference sequence). V was shortened by 2 bases and J by 0 bases, with 11 bases between the two germline ends. This CDR3 is 16 amino acids long. The receptor was derived from a woman aged 25 to 39 who had recovered from COVID-19. The specimen was peripheral blood. This chain joins TRBV27 and TRBJ1-5; TRBD1 might be the D (6 bases). The CDR3 here is CASSLTGGHSNQPQHF. The CDR3 DNA sequence: TGTGCCAGCAGTTTAACGGGGGGACATAGCAATCAGCCCCAGCATTTT.